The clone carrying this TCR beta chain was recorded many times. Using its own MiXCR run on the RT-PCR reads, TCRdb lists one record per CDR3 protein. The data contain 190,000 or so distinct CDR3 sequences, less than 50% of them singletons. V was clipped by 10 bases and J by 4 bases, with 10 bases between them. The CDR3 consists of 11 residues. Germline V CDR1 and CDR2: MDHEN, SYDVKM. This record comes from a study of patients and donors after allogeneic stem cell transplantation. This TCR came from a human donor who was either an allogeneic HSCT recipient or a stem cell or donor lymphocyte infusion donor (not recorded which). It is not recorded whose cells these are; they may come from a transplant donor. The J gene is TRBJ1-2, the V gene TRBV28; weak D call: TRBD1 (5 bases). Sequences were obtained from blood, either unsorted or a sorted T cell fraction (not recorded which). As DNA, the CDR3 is TGTGCCATAGGGACGGGCTATGGCTACACCTTC. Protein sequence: CAIGTGYGYTF.